This T cell receptor (beta chain) was sequenced in a study of blood T cell repertoires in COVID-19. On the study more broadly: Acute-phase and convalescent COVID-19 samples originated in the United States, Italy and Spain. Nucleic acid was either cDNA or gDNA, and it came from T cells, B-cell-depleted T cells, or PBMCs.

The CDR3 length is 17 residues. Germline CDR1 is SGDLS and CDR2 is YYNGEE. The trim removed 0 bases at V and 5 bases at J, leaving 11 bases unmatched. Per the original methods: Estimates of nucleated cell counts were drawn from the amplification of reference gene primers. Libraries were prepared by immunoSEQ multiplex PCR; TCRdb keeps only in-frame clonotypes and omits some of them. V and J calls and clone size are copied from that table; D and trimming were computed from the DNA. In the table there are hundreds of thousands of clones, 85% of which are singletons. The sequencing input was peripheral blood. The sequence derives from a woman aged 50 to 65 with active or convalescent COVID-19. The chain joins TRBV9 to TRBJ2-3; TRBD1 matches 8 bases. DNA for the CDR3: TGTGCCAGCAGCGTAGGTTCTATAGGGACAGGAATAGATACGCAGTATTTT. Protein product: CASSVGSIGTGIDTQYF. Full variable domain (missing parts from reference TRBV9 and TRBJ2-3): DSGVTQTPKHLITATGQRVTLRCSPRSGDLSVYWYQQSLDQGLQFLIQYYNGEERAKGNILERFSAQQFPDLHSELNLSSLELGDSALYFCASSVGSIGTGIDTQYFGPGTRLTVL.